This is a list of T cell receptor beta chains from one sample in a study of PD-L1 blockade in urothelial cancer. This table comes from immunoSEQ multiplex PCR, and its TCRdb copy is limited to in-frame clones, with some not included. The sample yields over 20,000 clones, about 93% seen once. The source material was PBMCs, sampled around atezolizumab (anti-PD-L1) treatment. The receptors here all came from a woman aged 60-75 years with urothelial cancer. Both conserved end residues are part of each CDR3. D genes are given only for firm matches. Size values are once, few and many counts, or a class for expanded clones, and some rows have none.

V,size,D,J,CDR3,DNA
TRBV27,few,-,TRBJ1-1,CASSAEVARARAEAFF,TGTGCCAGCAGTGCAGAAGTGGCTCGCGCCAGGGCTGAAGCTTTCTTT
TRBV28,once,TRBD2,TRBJ2-1,CASSPSSGRPYNEQFF,TGTGCCAGCAGTCCCTCTAGCGGGAGGCCCTACAATGAGCAGTTCTTC
TRBV29-1,-,-,TRBJ2-7,CSVERVEGYEQYF,TGCAGCGTTGAAAGGGTAGAGGGCTACGAGCAGTACTTC
TRBV7-2,-,TRBD1,TRBJ1-2,CASSLDRGFRGYTF,TGTGCCAGCAGCCTCGACAGGGGGTTCCGGGGCTACACCTTC
TRBV5-1,-,TRBD2,TRBJ2-1,CASSPPPSGARGEQFF,TGCGCCAGCAGCCCCCCCCCTAGCGGGGCTCGCGGGGAGCAGTTCTTC
TRBV7-3,-,-,TRBJ2-5,CASSLTAQETQYF,TGTGCCAGCAGCTTGACAGCACAAGAGACCCAGTACTTC
TRBV5-1,-,TRBD2,TRBJ2-7,CASSLAGTSGGIPHEQYF,TGCGCCAGCAGCTTGGCGGGGACTAGCGGGGGTATTCCCCACGAGCAGTACTTC
TRBV7-3,-,-,TRBJ1-2,CASSPVGGPEDYGYTF,TGTGCCAGCAGCCCTGTGGGGGGTCCGGAGGACTATGGCTACACCTTC
TRBV18,once,TRBD1,TRBJ2-7,CASSPRGQEIYEQYF,TGTGCCAGCTCACCGAGGGGACAGGAGATCTACGAGCAGTACTTC
TRBV5-4,-,-,TRBJ1-1,CASSWAGSSTEAFF,TGTGCCAGCAGCTGGGCAGGTTCGAGCACTGAAGCTTTCTTT
TRBV6-5,-,TRBD1,TRBJ2-1,CASSYGTGSYNEQFF,TGTGCCAGCAGTTACGGGACAGGGAGTTACAATGAGCAGTTCTTC
TRBV1,-,-,TRBJ2-7,CTSSQGPRYGEQYF,TGCACCAGCAGCCAAGGCCCTCGGTACGGCGAGCAGTACTTC
TRBV10-3,-,-,TRBJ2-7,CAISEPRGVGGEQYF,TGTGCCATCAGTGAGCCAAGAGGAGTCGGGGGCGAGCAGTACTTC
TRBV9,-,TRBD1,TRBJ1-2,CASSTRQGAGGYTF,TGTGCCAGCAGCACCCGACAGGGGGCAGGTGGCTACACCTTC
TRBV4-3,once,-,TRBJ2-2,CASSQERTVAGELFF,TGCGCCAGCAGCCAAGAAAGGACAGTGGCCGGGGAGCTGTTTTTT
TRBV5-1,-,-,TRBJ1-5,CASSAELGQPQHF,TGCGCCAGCAGCGCCGAGCTAGGACAGCCCCAGCATTTT